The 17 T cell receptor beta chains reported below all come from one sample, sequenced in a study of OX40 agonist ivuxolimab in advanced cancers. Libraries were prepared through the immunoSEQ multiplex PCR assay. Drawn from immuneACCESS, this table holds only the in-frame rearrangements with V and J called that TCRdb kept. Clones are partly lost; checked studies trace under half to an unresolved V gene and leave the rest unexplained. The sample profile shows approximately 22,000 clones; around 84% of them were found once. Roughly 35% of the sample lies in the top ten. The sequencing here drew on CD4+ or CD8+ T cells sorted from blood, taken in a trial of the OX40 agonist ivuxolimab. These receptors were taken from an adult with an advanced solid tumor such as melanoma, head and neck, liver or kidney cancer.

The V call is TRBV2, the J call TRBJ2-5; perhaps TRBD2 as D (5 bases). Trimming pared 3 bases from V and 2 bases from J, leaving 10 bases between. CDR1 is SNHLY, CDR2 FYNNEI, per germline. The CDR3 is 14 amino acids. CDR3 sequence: CASSDSLEQETQYF. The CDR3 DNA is TGTGCCAGCAGTGACTCACTAGAACAAGAGACCCAGTACTTC.

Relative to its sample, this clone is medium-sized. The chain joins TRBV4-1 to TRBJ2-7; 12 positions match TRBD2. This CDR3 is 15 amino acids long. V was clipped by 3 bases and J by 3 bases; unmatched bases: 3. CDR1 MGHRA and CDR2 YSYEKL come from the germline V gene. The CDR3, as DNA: TGCGCCAGCAGCCAGATACTAGCGGGGGGCTACGAGCAGTACTTC. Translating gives CASSQILAGGYEQYF.

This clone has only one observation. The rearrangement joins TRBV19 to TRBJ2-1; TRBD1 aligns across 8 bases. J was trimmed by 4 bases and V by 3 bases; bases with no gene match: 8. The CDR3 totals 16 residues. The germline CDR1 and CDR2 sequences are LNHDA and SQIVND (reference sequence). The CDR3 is CASSIDPGGAYNEQFF. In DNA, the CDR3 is TGTGCCAGTAGTATCGATCCAGGGGGCGCTTACAATGAGCAGTTCTTC.

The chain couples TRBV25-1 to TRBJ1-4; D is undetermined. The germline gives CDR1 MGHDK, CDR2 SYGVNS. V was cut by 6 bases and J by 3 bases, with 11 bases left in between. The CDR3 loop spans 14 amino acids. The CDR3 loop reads CASSATVSNEKLFF. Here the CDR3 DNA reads TGTGCCAGCAGCGCAACGGTGTCTAATGAAAAACTGTTTTTT.

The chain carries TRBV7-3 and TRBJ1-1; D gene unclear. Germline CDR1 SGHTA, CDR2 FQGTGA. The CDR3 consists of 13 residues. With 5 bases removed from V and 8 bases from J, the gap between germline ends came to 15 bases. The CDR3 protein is CASSLGGVREAFF. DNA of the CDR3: TGTGCCAGCAGCCTAGGAGGCGTCAGGGAAGCTTTCTTT.

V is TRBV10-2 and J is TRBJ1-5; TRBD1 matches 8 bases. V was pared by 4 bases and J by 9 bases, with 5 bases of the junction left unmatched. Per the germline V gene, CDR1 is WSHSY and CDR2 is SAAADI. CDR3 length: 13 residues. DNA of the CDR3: TGCGCCAGCAGTGCGGACAGGGCATTGCCCCAGCATTTT. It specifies CASSADRALPQHF.

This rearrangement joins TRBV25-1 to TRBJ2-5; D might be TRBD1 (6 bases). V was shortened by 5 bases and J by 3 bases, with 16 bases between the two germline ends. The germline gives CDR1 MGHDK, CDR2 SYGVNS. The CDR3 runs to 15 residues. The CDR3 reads CASSSPGGGEETQYF. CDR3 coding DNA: TGTGCCAGCAGTTCTCCTGGTGGGGGCGAAGAGACCCAGTACTTC.

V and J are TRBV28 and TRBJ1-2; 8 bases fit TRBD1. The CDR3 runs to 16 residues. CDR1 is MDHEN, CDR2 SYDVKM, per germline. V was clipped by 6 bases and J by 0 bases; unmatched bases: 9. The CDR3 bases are TGTGCCAGCAGCCCTTCCGGGACAGGTCCTAACTATGGCTACACCTTC. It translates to CASSPSGTGPNYGYTF.

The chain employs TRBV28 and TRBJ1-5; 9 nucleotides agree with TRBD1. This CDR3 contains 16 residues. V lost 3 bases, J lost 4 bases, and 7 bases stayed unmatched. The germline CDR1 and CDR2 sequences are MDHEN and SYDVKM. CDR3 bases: TGTGCCAGCAGTTTCTCCCGACAGGGGGGAAATCAGCCCCAGCATTTT. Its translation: CASSFSRQGGNQPQHF.

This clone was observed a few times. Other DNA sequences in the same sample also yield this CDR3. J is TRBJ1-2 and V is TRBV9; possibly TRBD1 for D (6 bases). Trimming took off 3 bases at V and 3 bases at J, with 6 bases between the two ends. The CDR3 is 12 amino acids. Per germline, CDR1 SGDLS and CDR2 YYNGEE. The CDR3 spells CASSGQDYGYTF. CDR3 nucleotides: TGTGCCAGCAGCGGACAGGACTATGGCTACACCTTC.

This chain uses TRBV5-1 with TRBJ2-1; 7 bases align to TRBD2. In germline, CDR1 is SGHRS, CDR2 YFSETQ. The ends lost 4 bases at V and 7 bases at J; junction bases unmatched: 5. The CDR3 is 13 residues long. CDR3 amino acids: CASSLGGRNEQFF. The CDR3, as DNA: TGCGCCAGCAGCCTCGGGGGGAGGAATGAGCAGTTCTTC.

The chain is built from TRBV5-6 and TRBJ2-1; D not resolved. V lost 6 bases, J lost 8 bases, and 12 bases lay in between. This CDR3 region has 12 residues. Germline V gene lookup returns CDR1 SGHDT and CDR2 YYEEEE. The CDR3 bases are TGTGCCAGCAATACGGAGTCGGATGAGCAGTTCTTC. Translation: CASNTESDEQFF.

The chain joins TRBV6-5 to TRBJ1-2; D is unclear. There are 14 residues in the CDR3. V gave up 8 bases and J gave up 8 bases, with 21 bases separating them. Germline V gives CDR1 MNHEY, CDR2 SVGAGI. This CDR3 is CASGSLGPISGYTF. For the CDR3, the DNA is TGTGCCAGCGGATCGCTGGGCCCCATCAGCGGCTACACCTTC.

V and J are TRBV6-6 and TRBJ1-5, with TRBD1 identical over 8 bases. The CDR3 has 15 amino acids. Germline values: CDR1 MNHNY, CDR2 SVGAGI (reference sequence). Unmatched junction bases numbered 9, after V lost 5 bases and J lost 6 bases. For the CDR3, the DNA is TGTGCCAGCAGTCGGACAGGGAGTGTGGGTCAGCCCCAGCATTTT. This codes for CASSRTGSVGQPQHF.

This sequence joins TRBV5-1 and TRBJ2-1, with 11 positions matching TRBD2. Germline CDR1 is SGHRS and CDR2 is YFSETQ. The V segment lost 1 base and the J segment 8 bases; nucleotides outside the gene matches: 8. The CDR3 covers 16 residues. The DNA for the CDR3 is TGCGCCAGCAGCTTGATAGCGGGAGGGGACCTACATGAGCAGTTCTTC. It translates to CASSLIAGGDLHEQFF.

Here the CDR3 DNA reads TGTGCCAGCAGCTTACTAGCGGGGGGTTACCAAGAGACCCAGTACTTC. Its translation is CASSLLAGGYQETQYF. This rearrangement joins TRBV5-8 to TRBJ2-5; TRBD2 agrees at 12 bases. The ends lost 2 bases at V and 0 bases at J; junction bases unmatched: 2. The CDR3 is made up of 16 amino acids. In germline, CDR1 is SGHTS, CDR2 YDEGEE.

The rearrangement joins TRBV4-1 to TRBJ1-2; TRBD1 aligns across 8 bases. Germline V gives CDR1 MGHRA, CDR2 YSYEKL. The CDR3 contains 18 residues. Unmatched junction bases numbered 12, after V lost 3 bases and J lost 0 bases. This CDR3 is CASSHMRTGKLANYGYTF. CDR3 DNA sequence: TGCGCCAGCAGCCACATGAGGACAGGGAAGTTGGCTAACTATGGCTACACCTTC.